This TCR beta chain appears in the sequencing data of a study of beta chain features in type 1 diabetes. Every bit of the isolated RNA underwent reverse transcription, so sequencing read expressed TCRB transcripts. This table comes from immunoSEQ multiplex PCR, and its TCRdb copy is limited to in-frame clones, with some not included. There are 900,000 or so clones in the sample; roughly 17% occur only once, and about 0.025% lies in the top ten. V dropped 5 bases and J dropped 0 bases, with 7 bases sitting between them. Germline V lookup: CDR1 SGHTA, CDR2 FQGNSA. The CDR3 is 13 residues long. Researchers reported sorting CD4+ naive, central memory, regulatory and stem cell-like memory cells via CD45RO/CCR7/CD25/CD127/CD95/CD27. This clone was detected a few times. This sample includes further DNA sequences coding for the same CDR3.

The origin of this receptor is a woman younger than 35 in good health. V usage is TRBV7-2 and J usage is TRBJ1-1; TRBD1 is a possible D gene (6 bases). The sample taken for sequencing was naive CD4+ T cells from blood. In DNA, the CDR3 is TGTGCCAGCAGCCGACAGGTGAACACTGAAGCTTTCTTT. Its protein is CASSRQVNTEAFF.